Reported below is one T cell receptor beta chain. This sample is drawn from a study of blood T cell repertoires in COVID-19. This table comes from immunoSEQ multiplex PCR, and its TCRdb copy is limited to in-frame clones, with some not included. Here the sample spans 150,000 or so clones, roughly nine tenths being singletons. The V and J ends lost 1 base and 4 bases respectively, with 10 bases between them. The CDR3 is 14 residues long. Germline lookup yields CDR1 LGHDT and CDR2 YNNKEL (reference sequence). The source material was peripheral blood. This clonotype was sampled from a man in his forties or fifties with acute or convalescent COVID-19. The genes are TRBV3-1 (or the pseudogene TRBV3-2) and TRBJ1-1; possibly TRBD1 for D (5 bases). CDR3 residues: CASSQGAGATEAFF. The CDR3 DNA reads TGTGCCAGCAGCCAAGGGGCTGGGGCCACTGAAGCTTTCTTT.